The TCR beta chain under discussion was sequenced for a study of T-cell reconstitution after alpha-beta-depleted transplantation in children. V trimming: 4 bases; J trimming: 5 bases; junction bases outside the gene matches: 7. This CDR3 comprises 14 residues. Germline CDR1 SGHTS, CDR2 YDEGEE. Preparation of the TCRbeta library used unique molecular identifiers. TCRdb recomputed calls from the PCR reads with MiXCR, one row per CDR3 protein. The sample carries 500,000 to 600,000 distinct CDR3 sequences, around 20% recorded once. The clonotype comes from a human donor who donated a stem cell graft to a child with acute lymphoblastic leukemia. The chain recombines TRBV5-8 with TRBJ2-3, with 7 bases matching TRBD2. Sequencing was performed on PBMCs from the stem cell graft donor, taken from the stem cell graft. CDR3 coding DNA: TGTGCCAGCAGCCATCTAGCGGTAGGAGATACGCAGTATTTT. Residues: CASSHLAVGDTQYF.